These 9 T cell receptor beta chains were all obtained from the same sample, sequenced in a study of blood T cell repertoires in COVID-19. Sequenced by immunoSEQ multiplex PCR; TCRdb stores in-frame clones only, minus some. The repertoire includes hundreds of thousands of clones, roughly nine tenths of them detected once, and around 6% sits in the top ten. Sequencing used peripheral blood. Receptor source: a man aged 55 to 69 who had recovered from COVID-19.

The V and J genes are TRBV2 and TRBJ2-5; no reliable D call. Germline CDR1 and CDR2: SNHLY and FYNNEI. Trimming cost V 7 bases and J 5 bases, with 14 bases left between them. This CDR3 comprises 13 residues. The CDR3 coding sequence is TGTGCCAGCAATGTGTTGGGCCCTGAGACCCAGTACTTC. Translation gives CASNVLGPETQYF.

CDR3 sequence reads: CASSLSTDSGNTIYF. The CDR3 nucleotides read TGTGCCAGCAGCCTTTCGACAGACTCTGGAAACACCATATATTTT. The chain employs TRBV7-9 and TRBJ1-3, with a tentative D call TRBD1 (5 bases). The ends were cut back, 5 bases at V and 0 bases at J, with 11 bases in the middle. There are 15 residues in the CDR3. From germline, CDR1 is SEHNR and CDR2 FQNEAQ (reference sequence).

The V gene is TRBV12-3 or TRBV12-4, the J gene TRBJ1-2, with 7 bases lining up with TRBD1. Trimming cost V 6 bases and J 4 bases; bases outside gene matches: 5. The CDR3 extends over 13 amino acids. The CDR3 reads CASRSGQLYGYTF. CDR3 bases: TGTGCCAGCAGGTCGGGACAGCTCTATGGCTACACCTTC.

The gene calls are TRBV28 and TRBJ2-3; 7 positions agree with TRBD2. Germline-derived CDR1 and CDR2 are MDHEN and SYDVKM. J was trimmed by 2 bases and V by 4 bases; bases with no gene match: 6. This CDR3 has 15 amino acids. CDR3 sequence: CASSSPGGATDTQYF. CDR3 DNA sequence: TGTGCCAGCAGTTCCCCGGGAGGCGCCACAGATACGCAGTATTTT. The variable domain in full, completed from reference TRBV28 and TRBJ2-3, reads DVKVTQSSRYLVKRTGEKVFLECVQDMDHENMFWYRQDPGLGLRLIYFSYDVKMKEKGDIPEGYSVSREKKERFSLILESASTNQTSMYLCASSSPGGATDTQYFGPGTRLTVL.

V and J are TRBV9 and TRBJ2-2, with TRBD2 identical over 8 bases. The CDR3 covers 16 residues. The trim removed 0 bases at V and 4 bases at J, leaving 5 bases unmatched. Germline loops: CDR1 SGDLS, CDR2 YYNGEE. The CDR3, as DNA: TGTGCCAGCAGCGTAGAGGCGGGAGGAGCCACCGGGGAGCTGTTTTTT. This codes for CASSVEAGGATGELFF.

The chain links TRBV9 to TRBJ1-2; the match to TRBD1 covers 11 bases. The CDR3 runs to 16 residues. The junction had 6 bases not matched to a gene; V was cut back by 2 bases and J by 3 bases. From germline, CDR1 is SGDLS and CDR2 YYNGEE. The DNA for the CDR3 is TGTGCCAGCAGCGTTGAGGACAGGGGGCAGGACTATGGCTACACCTTC. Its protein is CASSVEDRGQDYGYTF.

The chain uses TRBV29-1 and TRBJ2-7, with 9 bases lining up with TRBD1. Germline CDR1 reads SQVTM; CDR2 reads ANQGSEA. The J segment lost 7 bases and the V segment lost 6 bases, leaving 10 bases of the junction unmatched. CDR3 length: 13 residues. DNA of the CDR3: TGCAGCGTCGGACAGGGGTCGAGATGGGAGCAGTACTTC. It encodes CSVGQGSRWEQYF.

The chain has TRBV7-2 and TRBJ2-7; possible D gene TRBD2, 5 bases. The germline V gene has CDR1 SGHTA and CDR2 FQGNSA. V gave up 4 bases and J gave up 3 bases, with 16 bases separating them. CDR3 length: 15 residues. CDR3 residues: CASSSTGTGLYEQYF. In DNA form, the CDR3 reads TGTGCCAGCAGCTCCACGGGAACCGGCCTCTACGAGCAGTACTTC.

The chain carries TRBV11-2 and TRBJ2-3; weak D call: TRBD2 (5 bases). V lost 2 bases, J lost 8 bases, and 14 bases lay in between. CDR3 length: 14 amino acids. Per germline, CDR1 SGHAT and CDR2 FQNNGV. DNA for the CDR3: TGTGCCAGCAGCTTAATAGCGAAGTGGGGTACGCAGTATTTT. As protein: CASSLIAKWGTQYF.